One sample yielded the 11 T cell receptor beta chains listed below, sequenced in a study of T cell responses to AZD1222 COVID-19 vaccine. Assay used: immunoSEQ multiplex PCR; TCRdb lists only in-frame clones, some missing. The table records under 80,000 clones, 79% of them present only once. The sample here was peripheral blood, taken on day 0 of MenACWY control vaccination. These TCRs come from an adult in good health.

This sequence joins TRBV19 and TRBJ1-1; D is undetermined. This CDR3 has 12 amino acids. Germline values: CDR1 LNHDA, CDR2 SQIVND (reference sequence). Between the trimmed V and J ends, which lost 6 bases and 11 bases, there was a span of 16 bases. CDR3 in DNA: TGTGCCAGTAGGGACTCAGGACTCGACGCTTTCTTT. This encodes CASRDSGLDAFF.

In nucleotides, the CDR3 is TGTGCCAGCAGCTTAGGACTAGCGGGGGGTAATGAGCAGTTCTTC. The encoded protein is CASSLGLAGGNEQFF. V gene TRBV7-2 combines with J gene TRBJ2-1; 13 bases are shared with TRBD2. Looked up from germline, CDR1 is SGHTA and CDR2 is FQGNSA. The ends lost 1 base at V and 7 bases at J; junction bases unmatched: 1. The CDR3 runs to 15 residues.

This clone was detected only a few times. The V and J genes are TRBV4-3 and TRBJ2-1; 9 bases align to TRBD1. The ends lost 0 bases at V and 14 bases at J; junction bases unmatched: 5. The CDR3 loop spans 13 amino acids. Per germline, CDR1 LGHNA and CDR2 YSLEER. The CDR3 loop reads CASSQDRDRVKFF. The CDR3 bases are TGCGCCAGCAGCCAAGATAGGGACAGGGTTAAGTTCTTC.

A note on this clone: A read error may produce the germline difference seen at one junction end. V is TRBV7-7 and J is TRBJ2-3; D not certain. From germline, CDR1 is SSHAT and CDR2 FNYEAQ (reference sequence). The CDR3 is 14 residues long. The CDR3 spells CASSPVGSTDTQYF. In nucleotides, the CDR3 is TGTGCTAGCAGCCCGGTGGGGTCCACAGATACGCAGTATTTT.

The CDR3 coding sequence is TGTGCCAGCAGTCCTCAAGCGGGTCACACAGATACGCAGTATTTT. Its protein is CASSPQAGHTDTQYF. The chain carries TRBV7-3 and TRBJ2-3, with D possibly being TRBD2 (6 bases). CDR3 length: 15 residues. V gave up 6 bases and J gave up 2 bases, with 15 bases separating them. CDR1 SGHTA and CDR2 FQGTGA come from the germline V gene.

The chain is built from TRBV5-6 and TRBJ1-5; D is undetermined. CDR3 length equals 14 residues. Germline values: CDR1 SGHDT, CDR2 YYEEEE. Trimming cost V 4 bases and J 3 bases, with 11 bases left between them. The CDR3, as DNA: TGTGCCAGCAGCATGGGAACGGACAATCAGCCCCAGCATTTT. Amino acids: CASSMGTDNQPQHF.

V gene TRBV3-1 (or the pseudogene TRBV3-2) combines with J gene TRBJ1-3, with 10 bases matching TRBD1. Looked up from germline, CDR1 is LGHDT and CDR2 is YNNKEL (reference sequence). After removal of 5 bases from V and 4 bases from J, the junction contained 8 bases not matched to a gene. The CDR3 has 16 amino acids. The CDR3 nucleotides read TGTGCCAGCAGCAAGACAGGGGGCTCTATAGGAAACACCATATATTTT. Protein: CASSKTGGSIGNTIYF.

The J gene is TRBJ2-7, the V gene TRBV5-1; TRBD1 agrees at 7 bases. The trim removed 4 bases at V and 6 bases at J, leaving 10 bases unmatched. CDR3 length: 14 residues. CDR1 and CDR2 from the germline V gene are SGHRS and YFSETQ. The CDR3 region is CASSRGQYSLEQYF. DNA of the CDR3: TGCGCCAGCAGCAGGGGACAGTACTCTCTCGAGCAGTACTTC.

The chain couples TRBV6-5 to TRBJ2-2, with D unclear. Trimming shortened V by 6 bases and J by 9 bases, and 11 bases separated the two germline ends. The CDR3 runs 12 residues. Germline V gives CDR1 MNHEY, CDR2 SVGAGI. CDR3 DNA: TGTGCCAGCAGGGACCCCCACCGGGAGCTGTTTTTT. Its translation: CASRDPHRELFF.

This chain links TRBV2 with TRBJ1-2; 7 nucleotides line up with TRBD1. V dropped 5 bases and J dropped 5; count of bases not matched to a gene: 5. The CDR3 consists of 13 residues. The germline V gene has CDR1 SNHLY and CDR2 FYNNEI. CDR3 in DNA: TGTGCCAGCAGTTTTGACAGGGTTTATGGCTACACCTTC. Amino acids: CASSFDRVYGYTF.

This clone was detected only once. J is TRBJ1-1 and V is TRBV19, with no clear D. V was shortened by 3 bases and J by 7 bases, with 12 bases between the two germline ends. The CDR3 runs to 13 residues. CDR1 LNHDA and CDR2 SQIVND come from the germline V gene (reference sequence). CDR3 DNA sequence: TGTGCCAGTAGTATTTCGGCCATGAGTGAAGCTTTCTTT. Translation: CASSISAMSEAFF.